This entry features one T cell receptor (beta chain) sequence. Its antigen is unidentified. For sorted subsets, about 190 ng DNA per replicate equaled some 27,000 T cell genomes. In the authors' workflow: Junction-only sequences without quality scores came from ImmunoSEQ, so filtering differed. TCRdb's table, derived via immunoSEQ multiplex PCR, lists solely in-frame clones and lacks some. The D gene and trimming were derived from the DNA, and the V and J assignments and clone size from that table. Among around 2.5 million clones listed, roughly 93% were seen once. This sample was taken from a study of shared clonotypes between healthy human individuals. The V gene's germline CDR1 is SGHDT and CDR2 YYEEEE. The ends were cut back, 3 bases at V and 3 bases at J, with 13 bases in the middle. This CDR3 region has 15 residues. General observations from the study: Some naive CD4 clonotypes, about 5.5%, turned up in common across a few donors.

Healthy HIV-negative adults without recent acute infections or vaccinations served as donors. The chain couples TRBV5-6 to TRBJ1-3; D not resolved. This TCR was sampled from a man between 18 and 35 years old in good health. Some clones in this sample may be carry-over from other donors' samples. Sample: naive CD4+ T cells from PBMCs. Subset of the sample: CD45RA+ positively selected. CDR3 sequence reads: CASSSQRAGGNTIYF. In DNA, the CDR3 is TGTGCCAGCAGCTCCCAGCGGGCTGGTGGAAACACCATATATTTT.